The clone carrying this TCR beta chain showed up many times. Its antigen remains unknown. As CD8+CD4-CCR7+CD45RA+ cells, naive CD8 T cells were sorted. These data are taken from a study of molecular identifiers for immune sequencing clone quantification. Germline V gene data show CDR1 as SEHNR and CDR2 as FQNEAQ (reference sequence). This CDR3 has 17 amino acids. V was pared by 3 bases and J by 0 bases, with 14 bases between. Each CDR3 protein gets one entry after TCRdb re-called the PCR reads with MiXCR. The profile shows 65,000 or so distinct CDR3 sequences, around 18% of them singletons. Study results and caveats: Effector cells kept over 99% of their molecules in clones above 20 RNA copies, while naive cells kept under 1% there.

The chain links TRBV7-9 to TRBJ2-2; D is uncertain. The origin of this receptor is a human donor in good health. Some libraries in this study had Jurkat cell RNA spiked in. Material: naive CD8+ T cells from blood, with Jurkat cell RNA spiked in. Subset in this sample: FACS-sorted CD8+CD4-CCR7+CD45RA+ naive T cells. CDR3 DNA: TGTGCCAGCAGCTTTTTGCGGAACCGTCCGAACACCGGGGAGCTGTTTTTT. It translates to CASSFLRNRPNTGELFF.